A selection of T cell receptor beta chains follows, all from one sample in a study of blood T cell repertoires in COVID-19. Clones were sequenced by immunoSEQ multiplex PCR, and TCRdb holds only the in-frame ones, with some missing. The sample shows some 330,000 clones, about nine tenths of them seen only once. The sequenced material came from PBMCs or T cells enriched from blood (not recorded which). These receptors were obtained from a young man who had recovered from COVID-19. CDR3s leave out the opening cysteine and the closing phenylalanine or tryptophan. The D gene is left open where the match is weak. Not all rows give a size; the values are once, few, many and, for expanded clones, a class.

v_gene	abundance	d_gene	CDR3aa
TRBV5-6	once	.	ASSRPLNEGYEQF
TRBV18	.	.	ASSPERGNYGYT
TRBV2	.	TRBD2	ASRGRLAGGHVTGELF
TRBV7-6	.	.	ASSLLARSSYEQY
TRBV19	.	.	ASSIVSGGSTDTQY
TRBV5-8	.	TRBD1	ASSHGQGFYSNQPQH
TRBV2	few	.	ASSDPIDTSYEQY
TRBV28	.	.	ASSWRFNYGYT
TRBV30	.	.	AWGHFEAF
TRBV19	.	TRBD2	ASRSGSSYEQY
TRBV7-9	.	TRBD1	ASSRRTGPYEQY
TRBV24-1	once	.	ATRGPIGYSDGTDTQY
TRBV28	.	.	ASSFVDSNSPLH
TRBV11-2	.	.	ASSLGQRYGYT
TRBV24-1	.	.	ATSGSGGPNEQF
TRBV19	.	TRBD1	ASSSPTGTKNIQY
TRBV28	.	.	ASSFGSAGPT
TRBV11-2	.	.	ASSLARNTEAF
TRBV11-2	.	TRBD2	ASSSSSGGDETQY
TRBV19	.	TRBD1	ASSRPRDSTNYGYT
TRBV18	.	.	ASSPRQLSETQY
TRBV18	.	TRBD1	ASSPADRAHSYEQY
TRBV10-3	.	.	AIRDQGTYEQY
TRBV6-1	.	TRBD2	ASSERASGGTGELF
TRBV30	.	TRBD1	AWSRGQGPDTQY
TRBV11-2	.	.	ASSLAPGSTDTQY
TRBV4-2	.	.	ASSQAEGNTIY
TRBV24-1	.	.	ATSDSGQIVTSTDTQY
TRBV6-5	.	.	ASRAQPGKGSPLH
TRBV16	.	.	ASSPGVRNSPLH
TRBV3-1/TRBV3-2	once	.	ASSPGVAVQETQY
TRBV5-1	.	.	ASGTKGGQSYGYT
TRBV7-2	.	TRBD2	ASSLVAGGADTQY
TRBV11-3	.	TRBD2	ASSVGLAGVREAQY
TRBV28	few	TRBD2	ASRLPVAGKANEQF
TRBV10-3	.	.	AISDVSASTDTQY
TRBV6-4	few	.	ASSVTGTDTGELF